The rows below give T cell receptor beta chains drawn from one sample of a study of CD8 T cells in ankylosing spondylitis. Each CDR3 protein is one row after TCRdb ran MiXCR on the 5' RACE reads. The sample carries 250,000 or so distinct CDR3 sequences, around 11% recorded once. What was sequenced was blood, either unsorted or a sorted T cell fraction (not recorded which). The receptors shown here come from a male donor with ankylosing spondylitis or in good health (not recorded which). Each CDR3 is given with its conserved first and last residue. Each record gives: V gene, D gene, clone size, J gene, CDR3 DNA, CDR3 protein. A D gene is named only where the DNA matches it firmly. A clone size is listed for some rows: how often the clone was seen (once, few, many), or a class if it is expanded.

v_gene: TRBV2
d_gene: NA
abundance: many
j_gene: TRBJ2-3
CDR3nt: TGTGCCAGCAGTGATCCGAGCGTAGGAAATACGCAGTATTTT
CDR3aa: CASSDPSVGNTQYF

v_gene: TRBV29-1
d_gene: TRBD1
abundance: many
j_gene: TRBJ2-7
CDR3nt: TGCAGCGTTGGCAGGGACAGGGGGCTTCAGCAGTACTTC
CDR3aa: CSVGRDRGLQQYF

v_gene: TRBV7-3
d_gene: TRBD2
abundance: many
j_gene: TRBJ2-1
CDR3nt: TGCGCCAGCAGCCTGACTAGCGGGGGGAATGAGCAGTTCTTC
CDR3aa: CASSLTSGGNEQFF

v_gene: TRBV20-1
d_gene: TRBD2
abundance: many
j_gene: TRBJ2-3
CDR3nt: TGCAGTGCTTACCCTAGCGGGAGGCGCACAGATACGCAGTATTTT
CDR3aa: CSAYPSGRRTDTQYF

v_gene: TRBV20-1
d_gene: TRBD1
abundance: NA
j_gene: TRBJ2-2
CDR3nt: TGCAGTGCTAGGTCCATCAGGGGGACCGGGGAGCTGTTTTTT
CDR3aa: CSARSIRGTGELFF

v_gene: TRBV24-1
d_gene: NA
abundance: many
j_gene: TRBJ2-3
CDR3nt: TGTGCCACCAGTGACACCGACAGTTCCACAGATACGCAGTATTTT
CDR3aa: CATSDTDSSTDTQYF

v_gene: TRBV5-1
d_gene: NA
abundance: many
j_gene: TRBJ2-5
CDR3nt: TGCGCCAGCAGCTTGGGCGGTGGAGAGACCCAGTACTTC
CDR3aa: CASSLGGGETQYF

v_gene: TRBV20-1
d_gene: NA
abundance: few
j_gene: TRBJ2-7
CDR3nt: TGCAGTGCGAGCAGGGAGCCCAACGACGAGCAGTACTTC
CDR3aa: CSASREPNDEQYF

v_gene: TRBV3-1
d_gene: NA
abundance: many
j_gene: TRBJ1-1
CDR3nt: TGTGCCAGCAGCCTCGGGAGATCGAACACTGAAGCTTTCTTT
CDR3aa: CASSLGRSNTEAFF

v_gene: TRBV7-7
d_gene: TRBD1
abundance: many
j_gene: TRBJ2-3
CDR3nt: TGTGCCAGCAGCCGGGACAGGACAGATACGCAGTATTTT
CDR3aa: CASSRDRTDTQYF

v_gene: TRBV29-1
d_gene: NA
abundance: few
j_gene: TRBJ2-5
CDR3nt: TGCAGCGTTGAAGATCGGACGTCAGGGGGCGGGGGCTTAGAGACCCAGTACTTC
CDR3aa: CSVEDRTSGGGGLETQYF

v_gene: TRBV6-1
d_gene: TRBD1
abundance: many
j_gene: TRBJ1-1
CDR3nt: TGTGCCAGCAAAAAACCGACAGGGAGGATGGCTGAAGCTTTCTTT
CDR3aa: CASKKPTGRMAEAFF

v_gene: TRBV15
d_gene: TRBD1
abundance: NA
j_gene: TRBJ2-5
CDR3nt: TGTGCCACCAGCACTAGGGACAGAAATGTCCAAGAGACCCAGTACTTC
CDR3aa: CATSTRDRNVQETQYF

v_gene: TRBV29-1
d_gene: NA
abundance: many
j_gene: TRBJ1-2
CDR3nt: TGCAGCGTCCGGGACGAAGCTAACTATGGCTACACCTTC
CDR3aa: CSVRDEANYGYTF

v_gene: TRBV20-1
d_gene: NA
abundance: many
j_gene: TRBJ1-4
CDR3nt: TGCAGTGCTAGAGGGGCAGGGCAGGTCGCTAATGAAAAACTGTTTTTT
CDR3aa: CSARGAGQVANEKLFF

v_gene: TRBV11-2
d_gene: NA
abundance: many
j_gene: TRBJ1-1
CDR3nt: TGTGCCAGCAGCTTAGAGATGGGTTACACTGAAGCTTTCTTT
CDR3aa: CASSLEMGYTEAFF

v_gene: TRBV6-1
d_gene: TRBD2
abundance: few
j_gene: TRBJ2-5
CDR3nt: TGTGCCAACACTGAGCGCGGGGGTAGGACCCAGTACTTC
CDR3aa: CANTERGGRTQYF

v_gene: TRBV12-3/TRBV12-4
d_gene: TRBD1
abundance: many
j_gene: TRBJ1-2
CDR3nt: TGTGCCAGCAGGAGAGGGGGCGCAGACTATGGCTACACCTTC
CDR3aa: CASRRGGADYGYTF

v_gene: TRBV7-2
d_gene: TRBD2
abundance: few
j_gene: TRBJ2-7
CDR3nt: TGTGCCAGCAGCTCGCGGGGACTAAAAATAGAGCAGTACTTC
CDR3aa: CASSSRGLKIEQYF

v_gene: TRBV28
d_gene: TRBD2
abundance: NA
j_gene: TRBJ2-7
CDR3nt: TGTGCCAGCAACGAAAAAGCGGGGCGGGGTGAGCAGTACTTC
CDR3aa: CASNEKAGRGEQYF

v_gene: TRBV5-1
d_gene: NA
abundance: NA
j_gene: TRBJ2-3
CDR3nt: TGCGCCAGCAGCTCCTCCGATAGGCGACGCACAGATACGCAGTATTTT
CDR3aa: CASSSSDRRRTDTQYF

v_gene: TRBV27
d_gene: NA
abundance: few
j_gene: TRBJ1-1
CDR3nt: TGTGCCAGCAGGGCGTCGGGGGGGGGTGAAGCTTTCTTT
CDR3aa: CASRASGGGEAFF

v_gene: TRBV5-1
d_gene: TRBD1
abundance: many
j_gene: TRBJ1-2
CDR3nt: TGCGCCAGCAGCCCCTGGACAGGGGCCAACTATGGCTACACCTTC
CDR3aa: CASSPWTGANYGYTF

v_gene: TRBV9
d_gene: NA
abundance: NA
j_gene: TRBJ2-1
CDR3nt: TGTGCCAGCAGCGTCGGAGGGACTGAGCAGTTCTTC
CDR3aa: CASSVGGTEQFF

v_gene: TRBV6-5
d_gene: NA
abundance: many
j_gene: TRBJ2-5
CDR3nt: TGTGCCAGCAGTTACTCCGGGTTTTCAGAGACCCAGTACTTC
CDR3aa: CASSYSGFSETQYF

v_gene: TRBV20-1
d_gene: NA
abundance: NA
j_gene: TRBJ1-4
CDR3nt: TGCAGTGCTAGAACCCCCGAGGGAGAAAAACTGTTTTTT
CDR3aa: CSARTPEGEKLFF

v_gene: TRBV5-1
d_gene: TRBD2
abundance: many
j_gene: TRBJ2-1
CDR3nt: TGCGCCAGCAGCCTTAGATTAGCGGGAGGCCGCAGCTCCTACAATGAGCAGTTCTTC
CDR3aa: CASSLRLAGGRSSYNEQFF

v_gene: TRBV25-1
d_gene: TRBD2
abundance: NA
j_gene: TRBJ2-7
CDR3nt: TGTGCCAGCAGTGGACTAGCGGCACCGTACGAGCAGTACTTC
CDR3aa: CASSGLAAPYEQYF

v_gene: TRBV3-1
d_gene: NA
abundance: few
j_gene: TRBJ1-5
CDR3nt: TGTGCCAGCAGCCAAGGACGGCTCAATCAGCCCCAGCATTTT
CDR3aa: CASSQGRLNQPQHF

v_gene: TRBV29-1
d_gene: NA
abundance: many
j_gene: TRBJ2-5
CDR3nt: TGCAGCGTTGGAGAGTACGGGGAGACCCAGTACTTC
CDR3aa: CSVGEYGETQYF

v_gene: TRBV5-1
d_gene: TRBD1
abundance: many
j_gene: TRBJ2-7
CDR3nt: TGCGCCAGCAGCTTGGGGACAGGGGACCTCTACGAGCAGTACTTC
CDR3aa: CASSLGTGDLYEQYF

v_gene: TRBV5-6
d_gene: TRBD2
abundance: NA
j_gene: TRBJ2-1
CDR3nt: TGTGCCAGCAGCCCAGGCCCGGGACTAGCGGTCTCCTACAATGAGCAGTTCTTC
CDR3aa: CASSPGPGLAVSYNEQFF

v_gene: TRBV7-9
d_gene: NA
abundance: many
j_gene: TRBJ1-1
CDR3nt: TGTGCCAGCAGCTTAAGGGCAGGCCCTAACACTGAAGCTTTCTTT
CDR3aa: CASSLRAGPNTEAFF

v_gene: TRBV5-1
d_gene: NA
abundance: many
j_gene: TRBJ1-1
CDR3nt: TGCGCCAGCAGCTTGGGCGTTGACAGGGAAGCTTTCTTT
CDR3aa: CASSLGVDREAFF

v_gene: TRBV5-1
d_gene: NA
abundance: many
j_gene: TRBJ2-2
CDR3nt: TGCGCCAGCAGCTTGTACGCTGAAGGGCCTAGGGCCGGGGAGCTGTTTTTT
CDR3aa: CASSLYAEGPRAGELFF

v_gene: TRBV24-1
d_gene: NA
abundance: many
j_gene: TRBJ2-2
CDR3nt: TGTGCCACCAGTGATCAGAACACCGGGGAGCTGTTTTTT
CDR3aa: CATSDQNTGELFF

v_gene: TRBV6-5
d_gene: NA
abundance: many
j_gene: TRBJ1-5
CDR3nt: TGTGCCAGCAGTTTATCGGTAAATCAGCCCCAGCATTTT
CDR3aa: CASSLSVNQPQHF

v_gene: TRBV28
d_gene: NA
abundance: few
j_gene: TRBJ2-5
CDR3nt: TGTGCCAGCAGCTATAGCGATCAAGAGACCCAGTACTTC
CDR3aa: CASSYSDQETQYF

v_gene: TRBV13
d_gene: NA
abundance: few
j_gene: TRBJ2-1
CDR3nt: TGTGCCAGCAGCTTAGGGTTTGACCCGAGCTCCTACAATGAGCAGTTCTTC
CDR3aa: CASSLGFDPSSYNEQFF

v_gene: TRBV12-3/TRBV12-4
d_gene: NA
abundance: many
j_gene: TRBJ2-1
CDR3nt: TGTGCCAGTAGCGGACCCTACAATGAGCAGTTCTTC
CDR3aa: CASSGPYNEQFF

v_gene: TRBV10-3
d_gene: NA
abundance: many
j_gene: TRBJ1-1
CDR3nt: TGTGCCACCAAAGGACGCTATGAAGCTTTCTTT
CDR3aa: CATKGRYEAFF

v_gene: TRBV5-1
d_gene: NA
abundance: many
j_gene: TRBJ2-5
CDR3nt: TGCGCCAGCAGCTTGGCCGGTTACAGGGTAGGCCAACAAGAGACCCAGTACTTC
CDR3aa: CASSLAGYRVGQQETQYF

v_gene: TRBV20-1
d_gene: NA
abundance: NA
j_gene: TRBJ2-1
CDR3nt: TGCAGTGCTAGAGATACACTAGGTTGGAATGAGCAGTTCTTC
CDR3aa: CSARDTLGWNEQFF

v_gene: TRBV12-3/TRBV12-4
d_gene: NA
abundance: many
j_gene: TRBJ2-7
CDR3nt: TGTGCCAGCAGTCCCAGCTGGACGGTCGAGCAGTACTTC
CDR3aa: CASSPSWTVEQYF

v_gene: TRBV3-1
d_gene: NA
abundance: NA
j_gene: TRBJ2-3
CDR3nt: TGTGCCAGCAGCCAAGATCATTTGGGGACCGGGATAGATACGCAGTATTTT
CDR3aa: CASSQDHLGTGIDTQYF

v_gene: TRBV21-1
d_gene: NA
abundance: many
j_gene: TRBJ2-2
CDR3nt: TGTGCCAGCAGTATCAGGGCTCCCGGGGAGCTGTTTTTT
CDR3aa: CASSIRAPGELFF

v_gene: TRBV6-5
d_gene: NA
abundance: many
j_gene: TRBJ2-3
CDR3nt: TGTGCCAGCAGCCGGGCGGGAGATACGCAGTATTTT
CDR3aa: CASSRAGDTQYF

v_gene: TRBV12-3/TRBV12-4
d_gene: TRBD1
abundance: many
j_gene: TRBJ1-6
CDR3nt: TGTGCCAGCAGTTGGGAGGTGGGGACAGGAAGCTCCTATAATTCACCCCTCCACTTT
CDR3aa: CASSWEVGTGSSYNSPLHF

v_gene: TRBV12-3/TRBV12-4
d_gene: TRBD2
abundance: NA
j_gene: TRBJ2-7
CDR3nt: TGTGCCAGCAGCCCCGGGGGGGGCGAGCAGTACTTC
CDR3aa: CASSPGGGEQYF

v_gene: TRBV7-9
d_gene: NA
abundance: NA
j_gene: TRBJ2-2
CDR3nt: TGTGCCAGCAGCCCCCTCCCTTGGCGGGACGACACCGGGGAGCTGTTTTTT
CDR3aa: CASSPLPWRDDTGELFF

v_gene: TRBV5-5
d_gene: NA
abundance: NA
j_gene: TRBJ2-5
CDR3nt: TGTGCCAGCAGCCCTGACCACAACCAGTACTTC
CDR3aa: CASSPDHNQYF

v_gene: TRBV6-1
d_gene: NA
abundance: many
j_gene: TRBJ1-2
CDR3nt: TGTGCCAGCAGCGACCGGACAGCGTATGGCTACACCTTC
CDR3aa: CASSDRTAYGYTF

v_gene: TRBV5-1
d_gene: NA
abundance: few
j_gene: TRBJ1-5
CDR3nt: TGCGCCAGCAGCTTCGACAACCCCTGGGATCAGCCCCAGCATTTT
CDR3aa: CASSFDNPWDQPQHF

v_gene: TRBV5-1
d_gene: TRBD2
abundance: few
j_gene: TRBJ2-7
CDR3nt: TGCGCCAGCAGCTTGGAGGTACTAGCGGGACCGTACGAGCAGTACTTC
CDR3aa: CASSLEVLAGPYEQYF

v_gene: TRBV25-1
d_gene: NA
abundance: many
j_gene: TRBJ2-1
CDR3nt: TGTGCCAGCCGGAATCCAGGGTCGGAGCAGTTCTTC
CDR3aa: CASRNPGSEQFF

v_gene: TRBV7-3
d_gene: TRBD2
abundance: NA
j_gene: TRBJ2-5
CDR3nt: TGTGCCAGCAGCTCTAACCCCGGACTAGCGGAGACCCAGTACTTC
CDR3aa: CASSSNPGLAETQYF

v_gene: TRBV5-1
d_gene: NA
abundance: many
j_gene: TRBJ2-5
CDR3nt: TGCGCCAGCAGCTTGGATATTCAGGGGATAAGGACCCAGTACTTC
CDR3aa: CASSLDIQGIRTQYF

v_gene: TRBV20-1
d_gene: TRBD1
abundance: NA
j_gene: TRBJ2-2
CDR3nt: TGCAGTGCTAGAGATCGCATCGGGACAGGGTGGACAAGGACCGGGGAGCTGTTTTTT
CDR3aa: CSARDRIGTGWTRTGELFF

v_gene: TRBV12-5
d_gene: NA
abundance: many
j_gene: TRBJ2-3
CDR3nt: TGTGCTAGTGGCCCCGGGGCCGGGCTTAGTACAGATACGCAGTATTTT
CDR3aa: CASGPGAGLSTDTQYF

v_gene: TRBV5-1
d_gene: TRBD2
abundance: many
j_gene: TRBJ2-7
CDR3nt: TGCGCCAGCAGCGACGGGACTAGCGGGGACGAGCAGTACTTC
CDR3aa: CASSDGTSGDEQYF